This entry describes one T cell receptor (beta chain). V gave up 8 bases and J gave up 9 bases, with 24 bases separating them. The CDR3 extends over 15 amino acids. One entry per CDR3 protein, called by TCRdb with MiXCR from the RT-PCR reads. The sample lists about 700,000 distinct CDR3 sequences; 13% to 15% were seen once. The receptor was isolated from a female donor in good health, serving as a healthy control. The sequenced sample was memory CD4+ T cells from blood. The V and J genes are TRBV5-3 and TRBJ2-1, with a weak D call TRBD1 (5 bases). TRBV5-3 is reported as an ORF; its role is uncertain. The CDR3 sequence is CASSTAQASNIEQFF. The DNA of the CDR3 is TGTGCCAGCAGCACAGCACAGGCGAGCAACATTGAGCAGTTCTTC.